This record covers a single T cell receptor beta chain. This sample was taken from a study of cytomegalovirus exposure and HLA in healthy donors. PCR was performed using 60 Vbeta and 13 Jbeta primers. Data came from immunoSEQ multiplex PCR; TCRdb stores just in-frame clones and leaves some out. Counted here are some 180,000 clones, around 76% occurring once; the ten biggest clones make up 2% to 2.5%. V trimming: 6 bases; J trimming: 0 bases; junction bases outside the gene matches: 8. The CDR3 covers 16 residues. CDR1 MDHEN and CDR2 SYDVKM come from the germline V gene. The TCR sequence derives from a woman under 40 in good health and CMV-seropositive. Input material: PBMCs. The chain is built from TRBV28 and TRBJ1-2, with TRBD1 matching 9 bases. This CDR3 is CASRTGGATANYGYTF. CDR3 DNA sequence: TGTGCCAGCAGAACAGGGGGCGCTACTGCTAACTATGGCTACACCTTC.